This T cell receptor beta chain was identified during a study of blood T cell repertoires in COVID-19. Study overall: The samples span acute and convalescent COVID-19 from the United States, Italy and Spain. The analysed material was cDNA or gDNA that came from T cells, B-cell-depleted T cells, or PBMCs.

This clone was seen a few times. Original handling: Estimation of nucleated cell counts was performed using reference gene primer amplification. The data were produced by immunoSEQ multiplex PCR, yet TCRdb's version contains in-frame clones alone and is incomplete. That table supplies the V and J calls and clone size; D and trimming were determined from the DNA. Seen here are tens of thousands of clones, more than 70% observed once, and the top ten hold about 25%. This TCR was sampled from a human donor with active COVID-19. The donor label of this sample is uncertain. The material sequenced was peripheral blood.

Written as DNA, the CDR3 is TGTGCCAGCAGTGAAGCGAGGAACTACCGGCCGAGAGGAGAGCAGTACTTC. It codes for CASSEARNYRPRGEQYF. The rearrangement joins TRBV2 to TRBJ2-7, with no clear D. The CDR3 loop spans 17 amino acids. Germline CDR1 SNHLY, CDR2 FYNNEI. Deletions cut 0 bases from V and 7 bases from J, with 22 bases between.